The T cell receptor (beta chain) under discussion was sequenced for a study of blood T cell repertoires in COVID-19. On the study more broadly: Nucleic acid was either cDNA or gDNA, and it came from T cells, B-cell-depleted T cells, or PBMCs.

Some clones are missing from TCRdb's copy, which holds only in-frame ones; the method was immunoSEQ multiplex PCR. The table has over 150,000 clones, roughly 78% seen once. Germline CDR1 reads SGHAT; CDR2 reads FQNNGV. The CDR3 is 13 residues long. The V gene lost 6 bases and the J gene lost 5 bases, with 13 bases spanning the gap. This clonotype originated in a woman aged 70-85 years in a cohort exposed to, infected with or recovered from COVID-19 (not recorded which). The chain has TRBV11-2 and TRBJ1-2, with D unclear. Sequenced input: PBMCs or T cells enriched from blood (not recorded which). The CDR3 spells CASSLGSWYGYTF. The CDR3 DNA reads as TGTGCCAGCAGTCTAGGGAGTTGGTATGGCTACACCTTC.